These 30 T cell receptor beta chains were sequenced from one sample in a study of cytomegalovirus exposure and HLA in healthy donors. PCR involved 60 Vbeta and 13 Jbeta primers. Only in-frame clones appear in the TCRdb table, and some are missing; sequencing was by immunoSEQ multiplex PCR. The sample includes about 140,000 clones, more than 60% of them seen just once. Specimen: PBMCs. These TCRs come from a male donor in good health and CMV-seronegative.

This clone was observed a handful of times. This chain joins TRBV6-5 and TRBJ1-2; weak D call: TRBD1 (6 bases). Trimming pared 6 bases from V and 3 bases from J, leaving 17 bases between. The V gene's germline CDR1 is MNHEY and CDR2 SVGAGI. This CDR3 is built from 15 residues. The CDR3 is CASRRDKGGDYGYTF. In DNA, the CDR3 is TGTGCCAGCAGGAGGGACAAGGGCGGTGACTATGGCTACACCTTC.

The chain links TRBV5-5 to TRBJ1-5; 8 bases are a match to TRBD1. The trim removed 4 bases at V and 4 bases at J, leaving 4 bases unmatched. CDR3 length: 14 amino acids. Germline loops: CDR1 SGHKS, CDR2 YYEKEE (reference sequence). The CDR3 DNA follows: TGTGCCAGCAGCCCATGGACAGGGAATCAGCCCCAGCATTTT. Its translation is CASSPWTGNQPQHF.

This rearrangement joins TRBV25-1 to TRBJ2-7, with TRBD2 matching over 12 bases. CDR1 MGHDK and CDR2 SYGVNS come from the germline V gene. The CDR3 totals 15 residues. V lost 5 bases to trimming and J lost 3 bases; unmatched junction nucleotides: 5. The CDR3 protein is CASSKRTSGDYEQYF. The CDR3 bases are TGTGCCAGCAGTAAACGGACTAGCGGGGACTACGAGCAGTACTTC.

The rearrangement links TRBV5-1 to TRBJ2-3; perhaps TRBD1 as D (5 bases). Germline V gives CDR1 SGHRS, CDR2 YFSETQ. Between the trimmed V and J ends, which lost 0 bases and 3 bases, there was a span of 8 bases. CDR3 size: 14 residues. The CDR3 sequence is CASSLGQLTDTQYF. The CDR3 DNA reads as TGCGCCAGCAGCTTGGGACAGCTTACAGATACGCAGTATTTT.

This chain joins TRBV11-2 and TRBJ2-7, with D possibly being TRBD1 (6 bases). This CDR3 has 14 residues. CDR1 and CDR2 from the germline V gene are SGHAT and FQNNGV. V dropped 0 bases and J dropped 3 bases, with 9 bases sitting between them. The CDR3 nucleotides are TGTGCCAGCAGCTTAGACAGGGGCCTCTACGAGCAGTACTTC. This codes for CASSLDRGLYEQYF.

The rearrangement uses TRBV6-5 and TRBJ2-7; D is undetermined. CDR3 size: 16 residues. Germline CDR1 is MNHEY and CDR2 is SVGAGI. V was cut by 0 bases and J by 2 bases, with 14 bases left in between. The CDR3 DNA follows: TGTGCCAGCAGTTACTCGGGCGACGGTCAAACCTACGAGCAGTACTTC. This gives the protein CASSYSGDGQTYEQYF.

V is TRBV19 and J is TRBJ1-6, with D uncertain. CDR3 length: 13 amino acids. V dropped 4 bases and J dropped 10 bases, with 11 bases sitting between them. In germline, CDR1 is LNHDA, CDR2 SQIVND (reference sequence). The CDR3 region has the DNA TGTGCCAGTAGTACCTCCTCGGTGTCACCCCTCCACTTT. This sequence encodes CASSTSSVSPLHF.

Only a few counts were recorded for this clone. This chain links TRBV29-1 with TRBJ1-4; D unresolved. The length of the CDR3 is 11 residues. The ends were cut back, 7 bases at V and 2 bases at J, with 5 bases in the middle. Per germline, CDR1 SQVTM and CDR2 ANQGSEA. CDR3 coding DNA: TGCAGCGCCAGGACTAATGAAAAACTGTTTTTT. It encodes CSARTNEKLFF.

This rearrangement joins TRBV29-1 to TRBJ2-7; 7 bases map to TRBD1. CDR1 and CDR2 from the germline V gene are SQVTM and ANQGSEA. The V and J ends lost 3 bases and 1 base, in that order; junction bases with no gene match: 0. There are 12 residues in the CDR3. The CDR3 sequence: CSVEDRSYEQYF. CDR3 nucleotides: TGCAGCGTTGAGGACAGGTCCTACGAGCAGTACTTC.

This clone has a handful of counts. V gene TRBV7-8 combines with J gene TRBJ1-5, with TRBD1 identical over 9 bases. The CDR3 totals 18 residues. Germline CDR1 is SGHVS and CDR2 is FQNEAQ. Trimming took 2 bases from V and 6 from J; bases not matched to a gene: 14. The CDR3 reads CASSLLALDRGGGQPQHF. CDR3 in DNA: TGTGCCAGCAGCTTATTGGCCCTCGACAGGGGGGGCGGTCAGCCCCAGCATTTT. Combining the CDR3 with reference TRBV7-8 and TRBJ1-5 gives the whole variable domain GAGVSQSPRYKVAKRGQDVALRCDPISGHVSLFWYQQALGQGPEFLTYFQNEAQLDKSGLPSDRFFAERPEGSVSTLKIQRTQQEDSAVYLCASSLLALDRGGGQPQHFGDGTRLSIL.

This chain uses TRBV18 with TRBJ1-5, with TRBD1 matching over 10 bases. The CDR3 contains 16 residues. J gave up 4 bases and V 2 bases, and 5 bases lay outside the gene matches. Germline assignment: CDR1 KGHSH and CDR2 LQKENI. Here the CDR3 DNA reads TGTGCCAGCTCACCAGGGACAGGGGTACTGAATCAGCCCCAGCATTTT. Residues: CASSPGTGVLNQPQHF.

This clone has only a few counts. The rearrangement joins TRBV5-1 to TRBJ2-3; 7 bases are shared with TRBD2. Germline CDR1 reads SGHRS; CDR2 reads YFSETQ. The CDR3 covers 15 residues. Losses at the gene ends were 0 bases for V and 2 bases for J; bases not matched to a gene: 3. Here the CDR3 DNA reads TGCGCCAGCAGCTTGGGGGACTACACCACAGATACGCAGTATTTT. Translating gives CASSLGDYTTDTQYF. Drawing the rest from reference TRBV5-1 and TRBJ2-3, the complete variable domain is KAGVTQTPRYLIKTRGQQVTLSCSPISGHRSVSWYQQTPGQGLQFLFEYFSETQRNKGNFPGRFSGRQFSNSRSEMNVSTLELGDSALYLCASSLGDYTTDTQYFGPGTRLTVL.

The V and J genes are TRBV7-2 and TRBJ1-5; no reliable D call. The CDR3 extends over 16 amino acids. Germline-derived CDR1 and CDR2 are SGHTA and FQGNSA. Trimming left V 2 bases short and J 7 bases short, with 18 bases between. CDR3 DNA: TGTGCCAGCAGCTTATATTGGGCCCCGGTCGCCCAGCCCCAGCATTTT. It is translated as CASSLYWAPVAQPQHF.

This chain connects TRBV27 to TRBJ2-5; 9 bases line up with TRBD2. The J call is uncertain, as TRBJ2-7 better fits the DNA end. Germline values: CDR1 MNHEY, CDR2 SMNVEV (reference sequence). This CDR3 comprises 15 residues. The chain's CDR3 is CASSFGAGGGHEQYF. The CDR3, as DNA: TGTGCCAGCAGTTTTGGGGCGGGAGGGGGCCACGAGCAGTACTTC.

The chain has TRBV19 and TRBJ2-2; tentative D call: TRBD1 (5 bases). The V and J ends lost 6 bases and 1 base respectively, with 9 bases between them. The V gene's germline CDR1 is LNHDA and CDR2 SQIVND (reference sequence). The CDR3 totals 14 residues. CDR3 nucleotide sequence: TGTGCCAGTAGCTACACAGGGAACACCGGGGAGCTGTTTTTT. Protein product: CASSYTGNTGELFF.

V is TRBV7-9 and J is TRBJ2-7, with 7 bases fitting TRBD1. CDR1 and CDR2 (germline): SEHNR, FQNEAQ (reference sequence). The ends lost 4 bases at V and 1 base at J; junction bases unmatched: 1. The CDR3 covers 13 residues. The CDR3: CASSSDRSYEQYF. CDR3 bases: TGTGCCAGCAGCTCGGACAGGTCCTACGAGCAGTACTTC.

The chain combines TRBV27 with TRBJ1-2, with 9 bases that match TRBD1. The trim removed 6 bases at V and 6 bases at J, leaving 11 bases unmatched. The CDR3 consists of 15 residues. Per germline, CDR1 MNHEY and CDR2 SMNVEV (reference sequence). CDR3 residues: CASREPGTGYHGYTF. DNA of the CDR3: TGTGCCAGCAGGGAACCCGGGACAGGGTATCATGGCTACACCTTC.

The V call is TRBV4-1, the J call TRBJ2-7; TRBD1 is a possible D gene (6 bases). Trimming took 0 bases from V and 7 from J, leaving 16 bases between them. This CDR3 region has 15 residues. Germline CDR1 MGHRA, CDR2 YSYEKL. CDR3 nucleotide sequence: TGCGCCAGCAGCCAAGAAGGGACACGTAGCCGGGAGCAGTACTTC. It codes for CASSQEGTRSREQYF.

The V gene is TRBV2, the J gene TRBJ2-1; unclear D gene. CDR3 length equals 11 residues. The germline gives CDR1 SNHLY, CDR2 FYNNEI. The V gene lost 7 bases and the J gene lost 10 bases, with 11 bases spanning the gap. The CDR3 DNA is TGTGCCAGCATGGAAATACAGGAGCAGTTCTTC. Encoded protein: CASMEIQEQFF.

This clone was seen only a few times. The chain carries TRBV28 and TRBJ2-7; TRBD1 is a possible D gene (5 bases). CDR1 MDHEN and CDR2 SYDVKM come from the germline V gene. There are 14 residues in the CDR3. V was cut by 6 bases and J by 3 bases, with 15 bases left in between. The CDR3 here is CASSEGVGVYEQYF. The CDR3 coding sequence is TGTGCCAGCAGCGAAGGGGTTGGGGTCTACGAGCAGTACTTC. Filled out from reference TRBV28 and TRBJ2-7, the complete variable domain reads DVKVTQSSRYLVKRTGEKVFLECVQDMDHENMFWYRQDPGLGLRLIYFSYDVKMKEKGDIPEGYSVSREKKERFSLILESASTNQTSMYLCASSEGVGVYEQYFGPGTRLTVT.

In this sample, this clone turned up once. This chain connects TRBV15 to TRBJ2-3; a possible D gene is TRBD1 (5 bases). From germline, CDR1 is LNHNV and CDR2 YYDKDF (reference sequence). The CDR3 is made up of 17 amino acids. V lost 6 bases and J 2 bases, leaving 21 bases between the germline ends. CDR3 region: CATSGDTGGPVTDTQYF. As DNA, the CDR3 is TGTGCCACCAGTGGGGATACAGGTGGACCGGTCACAGATACGCAGTATTTT.

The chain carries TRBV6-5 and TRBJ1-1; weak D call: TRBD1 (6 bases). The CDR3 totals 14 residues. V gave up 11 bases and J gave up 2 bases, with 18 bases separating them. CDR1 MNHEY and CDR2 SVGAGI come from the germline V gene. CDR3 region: CAAAEQGPNTEAFF. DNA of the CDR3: TGTGCCGCGGCGGAACAGGGCCCTAACACTGAAGCTTTCTTT.

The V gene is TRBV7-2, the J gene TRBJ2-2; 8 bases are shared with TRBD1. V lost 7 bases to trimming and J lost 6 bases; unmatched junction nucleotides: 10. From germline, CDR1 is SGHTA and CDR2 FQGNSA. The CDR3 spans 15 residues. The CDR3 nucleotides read TGTGCCAGCACCGAAAGGACAGGGTTCGCCGGGGAGCTGTTTTTT. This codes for CASTERTGFAGELFF.

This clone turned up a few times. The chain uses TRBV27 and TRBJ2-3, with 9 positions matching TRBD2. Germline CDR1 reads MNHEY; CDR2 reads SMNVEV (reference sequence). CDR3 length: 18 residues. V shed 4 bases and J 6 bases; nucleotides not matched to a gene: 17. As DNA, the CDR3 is TGTGCCAGCAGTTGGGTCGGCCTAGCGGGAACTGGGATGGATACGCAGTATTTT. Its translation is CASSWVGLAGTGMDTQYF.

The CDR3 reads CASSLGTSMETQYF. Written as DNA, the CDR3 is TGTGCCAGCAGCTTGGGAACTAGCATGGAGACCCAGTACTTC. This sequence joins TRBV5-6 and TRBJ2-5; D perhaps matches TRBD2 (6 bases). Germline lookup yields CDR1 SGHDT and CDR2 YYEEEE. The CDR3 consists of 14 residues. Trimming removed 0 bases from V and 5 bases from J, with 11 bases in between.

As DNA, the CDR3 is TGTGCCAGCAGCGCCGGACACCAAGGCTATGGCTACACCTTC. Its translation: CASSAGHQGYGYTF. The chain is built from TRBV5-5 and TRBJ1-2; the D gene is possibly TRBD1 (5 bases). Trimming pared 4 bases from V and 4 bases from J, leaving 14 bases between. Germline V gene sequence: CDR1 SGHKS, CDR2 YYEKEE (reference sequence). The CDR3 has 14 amino acids.

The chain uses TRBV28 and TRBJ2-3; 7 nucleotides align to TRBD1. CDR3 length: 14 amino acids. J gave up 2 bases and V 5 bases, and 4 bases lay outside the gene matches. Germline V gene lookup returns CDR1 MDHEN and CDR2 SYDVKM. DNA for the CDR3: TGTGCCAGCAGTCAAACAGGGGACACAGATACGCAGTATTTT. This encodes CASSQTGDTDTQYF.

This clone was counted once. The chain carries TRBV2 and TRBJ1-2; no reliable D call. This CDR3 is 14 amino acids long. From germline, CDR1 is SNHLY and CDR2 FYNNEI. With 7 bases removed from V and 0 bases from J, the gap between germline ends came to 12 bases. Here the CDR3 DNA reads TGTGCCAGCACCCGAATAGCGGCTAACTATGGCTACACCTTC. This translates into CASTRIAANYGYTF.

The CDR3 reads CARHDRGRNYGYTF. The CDR3 bases are TGTGCCAGACACGACAGGGGGCGAAACTATGGCTACACCTTC. V usage is TRBV2 and J usage is TRBJ1-2; 10 bases are a match to TRBD1. The V gene's germline CDR1 is SNHLY and CDR2 FYNNEI. The junction had 6 bases not matched to a gene; V was cut back by 9 bases and J by 2 bases. The CDR3 loop spans 14 amino acids.

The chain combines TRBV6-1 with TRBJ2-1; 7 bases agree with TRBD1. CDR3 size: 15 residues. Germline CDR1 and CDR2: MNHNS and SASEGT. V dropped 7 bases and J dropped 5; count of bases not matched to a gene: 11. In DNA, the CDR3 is TGTGCCAGCACCGAACAGGACAGGCTAAACAATGAGCAGTTCTTC. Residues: CASTEQDRLNNEQFF.